The 15 T cell receptor beta chains below all came from one sample that was sequenced in a study of blood T cell repertoires in COVID-19. Method: immunoSEQ multiplex PCR; TCRdb's copy keeps in-frame clones and lacks some. The sample gives 290,000 or so clones, approximately 86% of which show up once; around 1.4% is in the top ten. Sequencing used peripheral blood. These receptors all come from an older man with acute or convalescent COVID-19.

A few counts support this clone. The chain links TRBV5-8 to TRBJ2-7; D not resolved. Germline-derived CDR1 and CDR2 are SGHTS and YDEGEE. Trimming shortened V by 5 bases and J by 3 bases, and 18 bases separated the two germline ends. This CDR3 has 15 residues. The CDR3 protein is CASREAPSSGYEQYF. The CDR3 DNA sequence: TGTGCCAGCAGGGAAGCGCCCTCATCGGGCTACGAGCAGTACTTC.

V and J are TRBV19 and TRBJ1-1; TRBD1 matches at 7 bases. J gave up 1 base and V 4 bases, and 6 bases lay outside the gene matches. Germline assignment: CDR1 LNHDA and CDR2 SQIVND (reference sequence). This CDR3 comprises 15 residues. The CDR3 loop is CASSRQTGRNTEAFF. CDR3 in DNA: TGTGCCAGTAGTAGACAGACAGGGCGGAACACTGAAGCTTTCTTT.

The chain has TRBV7-2 and TRBJ2-5, with D maybe TRBD1 (5 bases). Germline lookup yields CDR1 SGHTA and CDR2 FQGNSA. Trimming took off 2 bases at V and 7 bases at J, with 14 bases between the two ends. The CDR3 totals 14 residues. CDR3 protein: CASSLSQGRVTQYF. CDR3 bases: TGTGCCAGCAGCTTAAGTCAGGGAAGGGTGACCCAGTACTTC.

The V gene is TRBV2, the J gene TRBJ1-1; perhaps TRBD1 as D (6 bases). This CDR3 spans 14 amino acids. V was clipped by 4 bases and J by 3 bases, with 12 bases between them. Germline CDR1 is SNHLY and CDR2 is FYNNEI. CDR3 sequence: CASSGGGRYTEAFF. The CDR3 DNA sequence: TGTGCCAGCAGTGGAGGGGGTAGGTACACTGAAGCTTTCTTT.

The V and J genes are TRBV24-1 and TRBJ2-1, with TRBD1 matching 8 bases. V gave up 0 bases and J gave up 8 bases; unmatched junction bases: 5. CDR1 KGHDR and CDR2 SFDVKD come from the germline V gene. CDR3 length equals 15 residues. As DNA, the CDR3 is TGTGCCACCAGTGATTTGGGCAGGGGGCTAGATGAGCAGTTCTTC. This encodes CATSDLGRGLDEQFF.

V is TRBV19 and J is TRBJ1-5; possibly TRBD1 for D (6 bases). Germline V lookup: CDR1 LNHDA, CDR2 SQIVND (reference sequence). CDR3 length: 15 residues. V lost 4 bases, J lost 1 base, and 11 bases lay in between. For the CDR3, the DNA is TGTGCCAGTAGTAGTTATCAGGGGAGCAATCAGCCCCAGCATTTT. As protein: CASSSYQGSNQPQHF.

The chain uses TRBV10-1 and TRBJ2-1; no reliable D call. Trimming left V 0 bases short and J 9 bases short, with 12 bases between. This CDR3 spans 14 amino acids. The germline gives CDR1 WNHNN, CDR2 SYGVQD (reference sequence). The CDR3 sequence is CASSESARPLEQFF. CDR3 nucleotides: TGCGCCAGCAGTGAGTCCGCGCGGCCCCTTGAGCAGTTCTTC.

This chain connects TRBV7-2 to TRBJ2-6; 10 bases agree with TRBD1. V was clipped by 5 bases and J by 0 bases; unmatched bases: 4. From germline, CDR1 is SGHTA and CDR2 FQGNSA. The CDR3 length is 17 residues. This CDR3 is CASSVGQGGSGANVLTF. In DNA form, the CDR3 reads TGTGCCAGCAGCGTAGGACAGGGGGGCTCTGGGGCCAACGTCCTGACTTTC.

The V call is TRBV6-1, the J call TRBJ1-5; D call uncertain. V lost 6 bases to trimming and J lost 4 bases, with 10 bases between them. The CDR3 has 13 residues. CDR1 and CDR2 (germline): MNHNS, SASEGT. The CDR3 DNA sequence: TGTGCCAGCAGACCCGGGATAAATCAGCCCCAGCATTTT. It encodes CASRPGINQPQHF.

To note about this clone: The sample contains more than one DNA sequence encoding this CDR3. The gene calls are TRBV6-5 and TRBJ1-4; D is ambiguous. Germline assignment: CDR1 MNHEY and CDR2 SVGAGI. Trimming cost V 2 bases and J 5 bases, with 6 bases left between them. The CDR3 covers 13 residues. The CDR3 DNA sequence: TGTGCCAGCAGTTACCGCGGGAATGAAAAACTGTTTTTT. It translates to CASSYRGNEKLFF.

V usage is TRBV5-4 and J usage is TRBJ1-2, with TRBD1 as a possible D gene (5 bases). The CDR3 is made up of 13 amino acids. The V end lost 5 bases, the J end lost 5 bases, and 13 bases lay between the germline ends. Germline loops: CDR1 SGHNT, CDR2 YYREEE (reference sequence). CDR3 in DNA: TGTGCCAGCAGTATAGACAGCCAATATGGCTACACCTTC. This codes for CASSIDSQYGYTF.

V and J are TRBV11-2 and TRBJ2-5; a possible D gene is TRBD2 (7 bases). The CDR3 runs to 14 residues. Germline CDR1 SGHAT, CDR2 FQNNGV. The V and J ends lost 1 base and 3 bases respectively, with 9 bases between them. DNA for the CDR3: TGTGCCAGCAGCTTAGGGGGGGGCGAAGAGACCCAGTACTTC. Translating it yields CASSLGGGEETQYF. The variable domain in full, with the rest retrieved from reference TRBV11-2 and TRBJ2-5, is EAGVAQSPRYKIIEKRQSVAFWCNPISGHATLYWYQQILGQGPKLLIQFQNNGVVDDSQLPKDRFSAERLKGVDSTLKIQPAKLEDSAVYLCASSLGGGEETQYFGPGTRLLVL.

The CDR3 loop reads CASSLANTNTEAFF. For the CDR3, the DNA is TGTGCCAGCAGCTTGGCAAACACCAACACTGAAGCTTTCTTT. The genes are TRBV5-4 and TRBJ1-1; D is unresolved. Trimming cost V 0 bases and J 2 bases, with 8 bases left between them. CDR1 is SGHNT and CDR2 is YYREEE in the germline V gene (reference sequence). The CDR3 totals 14 residues. Together with reference TRBV5-4 and TRBJ1-1, the CDR3 gives the full variable domain: ETGVTQSPTHLIKTRGQQVTLRCSSQSGHNTVSWYQQALGQGPQFIFQYYREEENGRGNFPPRFSGLQFPNYSSELNVNALELDDSALYLCASSLANTNTEAFFGQGTRLTVV.

The CDR3: CAISDTAGEGYTF. CDR3 DNA sequence: TGTGCCATCAGTGACACCGCGGGGGAGGGCTACACCTTC. The chain combines TRBV10-3 with TRBJ1-2; possible D gene TRBD1, 5 bases. V lost 3 bases to trimming and J lost 8 bases, with 13 bases between them. The length of the CDR3 is 13 residues. Germline V gene lookup returns CDR1 ENHRY and CDR2 SYGVKD.

The chain has TRBV5-1 and TRBJ2-3; D is perhaps TRBD1 (6 bases). The germline V gene has CDR1 SGHRS and CDR2 YFSETQ. The CDR3 covers 13 residues. V lost 4 bases, J lost 6 bases, and 12 bases lay in between. CDR3 sequence (DNA): TGCGCCAGCAGCCTTGGGACATTCGATACGCAGTATTTT. It yields the protein CASSLGTFDTQYF.